This entry lists 19 T cell receptor beta chains sequenced from one sample in a study of T cells in localized non-small cell lung cancer. Profiling relied on immunoSEQ multiplex PCR, and the TCRdb table lists in-frame clones only, not all of them. The sample yields roughly 27,000 clones, approximately 89% seen once. The sample in question was peripheral blood, obtained before any cancer treatment. The receptors were gathered from a female donor of 60 years or more with stage I lung adenocarcinoma.

This clone has only one observation. The V call is TRBV2, the J call TRBJ1-1; D not resolved. V dropped 1 base and J dropped 5 bases, with 8 bases sitting between them. The CDR3 spans 13 residues. Germline V gives CDR1 SNHLY, CDR2 FYNNEI. The DNA of the CDR3 is TGTGCCAGCAGTGAAGAGAGGGCGACTGAAGCTTTCTTT. The encoded protein is CASSEERATEAFF.

The chain joins TRBV10-1 to TRBJ2-6, with D unresolved. V was shortened by 3 bases and J by 4 bases, with 10 bases between the two germline ends. This CDR3 region has 15 residues. CDR1 and CDR2 from the germline V gene are WNHNN and SYGVQD (reference sequence). This chain's CDR3 is CASSEGSSGANVLTF. The CDR3 DNA reads TGCGCCAGCAGTGAAGGGTCGTCCGGGGCCAACGTCCTGACTTTC.

Here the CDR3 DNA reads TGTGCCAGCAGCCGAGGGGGCCTTGAAGCTTTCTTT. This translates into CASSRGGLEAFF. This chain uses TRBV7-2 with TRBJ1-1; 7 nucleotides match TRBD1. The V and J ends lost 5 bases and 7 bases, in that order; junction bases with no gene match: 4. The CDR3 sequence is 12 residues long. CDR1 is SGHTA, CDR2 FQGNSA, per germline.

V and J are TRBV5-4 and TRBJ1-4; D is perhaps TRBD1 (6 bases). Germline values: CDR1 SGHNT, CDR2 YYREEE (reference sequence). The ends were cut back, 0 bases at V and 0 bases at J, with 15 bases in the middle. This CDR3 has 18 residues. CDR3 sequence: CASSLATGSGSTNEKLFF. The CDR3 bases are TGTGCCAGCAGCTTGGCCACAGGGAGCGGGTCAACTAATGAAAAACTGTTTTTT.

This chain links TRBV7-9 with TRBJ2-7; D might be TRBD1 (6 bases). The CDR3 is made up of 16 amino acids. The V end was cut by 1 base, the J end by 0 bases, with 13 bases between. Germline CDR1 is SEHNR and CDR2 is FQNEAQ (reference sequence). CDR3 in DNA: TGTGCCAGCAGCTTAGGGCCGGGACACAACTCCTACGAGCAGTACTTC. Residues: CASSLGPGHNSYEQYF.

The chain joins TRBV30 to TRBJ1-2, with no clear D. This CDR3 spans 14 amino acids. Germline CDR1 reads GTSNPN; CDR2 reads SVGIG (reference sequence). Trimming took 0 bases from V and 3 from J, leaving 11 bases between them. This CDR3 reads CAWSVGMWDYGYTF. In DNA, the CDR3 is TGTGCCTGGAGTGTAGGGATGTGGGACTATGGCTACACCTTC. The whole variable domain, filled in from reference TRBV30 and TRBJ1-2, reads SQTIHQWPATLVQPVGSPLSLECTVEGTSNPNLYWYRQAAGRGLQLLFYSVGIGQISSEVPQNLSASRPQDRQFILSSKKLLLSDSGFYLCAWSVGMWDYGYTFGSGTRLTVV.

This chain connects TRBV27 to TRBJ2-1; 10 bases line up with TRBD2. With 3 bases clipped from V and 4 bases from J, the junction kept 3 bases outside the gene matches. This CDR3 spans 15 amino acids. The germline V gene encodes CDR1 MNHEY and CDR2 SMNVEV (reference sequence). In DNA form, the CDR3 reads TGTGCCAGCAGTTTCTCTAGCGGGGGTTACAATGAGCAGTTCTTC. Translating gives CASSFSSGGYNEQFF.

J is TRBJ1-4 and V is TRBV28; D remains ambiguous. This CDR3 has 15 residues. In germline, CDR1 is MDHEN, CDR2 SYDVKM. V was clipped by 6 bases and J by 0 bases, with 11 bases between them. The CDR3 region has the DNA TGTGCCAGCAGGAGGAATGCAGCAACTAATGAAAAACTGTTTTTT. Amino acids: CASRRNAATNEKLFF.

V is TRBV5-4 and J is TRBJ1-2; D ambiguous. The CDR3 loop spans 14 amino acids. Germline V gene data show CDR1 as SGHNT and CDR2 as YYREEE (reference sequence). The ends were cut back, 0 bases at V and 5 bases at J, with 11 bases in the middle. The CDR3: CASSLDGRGYGYTF. DNA for the CDR3: TGTGCCAGCAGCTTGGATGGGAGAGGTTATGGCTACACCTTC.

This sequence joins TRBV5-6 and TRBJ1-2; 7 bases align to TRBD1. The CDR3 is made up of 15 amino acids. After removal of 5 bases from V and 3 bases from J, the junction contained 10 bases not matched to a gene. CDR1 is SGHDT and CDR2 is YYEEEE in the germline V gene. The CDR3 DNA is TGTGCCAGCAGTTCTTGGCCCGGGACAGACTATGGCTACACCTTC. Its protein is CASSSWPGTDYGYTF.

The chain recombines TRBV5-4 with TRBJ1-1, with a tentative D call TRBD1 (5 bases). This CDR3 comprises 13 residues. Trimming pared 4 bases from V and 3 bases from J, leaving 10 bases between. The germline CDR1 and CDR2 sequences are SGHNT and YYREEE (reference sequence). This chain's CDR3 is CASSPGGYTEAFF. For the CDR3, the DNA is TGTGCCAGCAGCCCCGGGGGGTACACTGAAGCTTTCTTT.

The table lists this clone with a count of one. The chain combines TRBV6-1 with TRBJ2-5; the match to TRBD1 covers 8 bases. V was pared by 4 bases and J by 5 bases, with 9 bases of the junction left unmatched. CDR1 and CDR2 from the germline V gene are MNHNS and SASEGT. The CDR3 length is 15 residues. The CDR3 DNA follows: TGTGCCAGCAGTGGGGGGACAGGCGGGTTGGAGACCCAGTACTTC. This gives the protein CASSGGTGGLETQYF.

The chain recombines TRBV28 with TRBJ1-5; TRBD1 is a possible D gene (5 bases). This CDR3 contains 16 residues. Germline V gene sequence: CDR1 MDHEN, CDR2 SYDVKM. V shed 5 bases and J shed 0 bases, with 14 bases lying between them. CDR3 region: CASSLSDRYSNQPQHF. CDR3 DNA: TGTGCCAGCAGTCTCTCTGACAGATATAGCAATCAGCCCCAGCATTTT.

J is TRBJ1-1 and V is TRBV6-4; 9 bases line up with TRBD1. The CDR3 runs to 13 residues. Germline lookup yields CDR1 MRHNA and CDR2 SNTAGT. J lost 11 bases, V lost 3 bases, and 7 bases had no gene match. CDR3: CASSEAGTGNAFF. CDR3 in DNA: TGTGCCAGCAGTGAAGCCGGGACAGGGAACGCTTTCTTT.

This chain uses TRBV27 with TRBJ2-3; the D gene is possibly TRBD2 (6 bases). The length of the CDR3 is 13 residues. CDR1 MNHEY and CDR2 SMNVEV come from the germline V gene (reference sequence). The V end lost 7 bases, the J end lost 4 bases, and 12 bases lay between the germline ends. The CDR3 DNA reads TGTGCCAGCACCTCTTTAGCGGCAGATACGCAGTATTTT. It encodes CASTSLAADTQYF.

The gene calls are TRBV28 and TRBJ2-3; 12 bases are shared with TRBD2. The trim removed 7 bases at V and 4 bases at J, leaving 3 bases unmatched. The CDR3 consists of 14 residues. CDR1 and CDR2 (germline): MDHEN, SYDVKM. The DNA for the CDR3 is TGTGCCAGCAAAAGGACTAGCGGGGCAGATACGCAGTATTTT. The encoded protein is CASKRTSGADTQYF.

The V call is TRBV6-4, the J call TRBJ2-5, with D unclear. The CDR3 extends over 12 amino acids. V lost 8 bases, J lost 2 bases, and 9 bases lay in between. CDR1 and CDR2 (germline): MRHNA, SNTAGT. CDR3 amino acids: CASARKQETQYF. CDR3 nucleotides: TGTGCCAGCGCGAGAAAACAAGAGACCCAGTACTTC.

The CDR3 sequence is CASSFSTLQETQYF. The CDR3 nucleotides are TGTGCCAGCAGCTTCTCGACACTCCAAGAGACCCAGTACTTC. The chain joins TRBV7-9 to TRBJ2-5; unclear D gene. Germline CDR1 SEHNR, CDR2 FQNEAQ (reference sequence). Trimming pared 3 bases from V and 1 base from J, leaving 9 bases between. The CDR3 extends over 14 amino acids.

For the CDR3, the DNA is TGTGCCAGCAGTTTATGGGGGGGCCTTGAAGCTTTCTTT. Amino acid sequence: CASSLWGGLEAFF. The chain employs TRBV27 and TRBJ1-1, with D possibly being TRBD1 (6 bases). The V end lost 1 base, the J end lost 7 bases, and 10 bases lay between the germline ends. CDR1 is MNHEY and CDR2 is SMNVEV in the germline V gene (reference sequence). The CDR3 is 13 residues long.